One sample yielded the 29 T cell receptor beta chains listed below, sequenced in a study of glioma-infiltrating T cells after dendritic cell vaccination. Clones were read by immunoSEQ multiplex PCR, and TCRdb kept only the in-frame ones, dropping some. Found here are some 60,000 clones, roughly 80% of them singletons; the top ten hold less than 20%. Documented time point: after dendritic cell vaccination, including at tumor progression/relapse. Source: blood, taken after dendritic cell vaccination. These receptors were taken from a human donor with glioblastoma.

The chain couples TRBV2 to TRBJ2-7, with D maybe TRBD1 (6 bases). The length of the CDR3 is 15 residues. Trimming took off 8 bases at V and 4 bases at J, with 21 bases between the two ends. Germline V gene lookup returns CDR1 SNHLY and CDR2 FYNNEI. CDR3 protein: CASHVGQPGLYEQYF. The CDR3 nucleotides read TGTGCCAGCCACGTAGGACAGCCAGGACTGTACGAGCAGTACTTC.

This clone was observed once. The CDR3 region is CAISEGRGLREQYF. The CDR3 DNA follows: TGTGCCATCAGTGAGGGCAGGGGGCTGAGAGAGCAGTACTTC. The genes are TRBV10-3 and TRBJ2-7, with TRBD1 identical over 8 bases. This CDR3 has 14 amino acids. The junction had 7 bases not matched to a gene; V was cut back by 2 bases and J by 7 bases. Germline CDR1 is ENHRY and CDR2 is SYGVKD.

The rearrangement joins TRBV10-1 to TRBJ1-4; D is possibly TRBD1 (5 bases). Trimming pared 7 bases from V and 5 bases from J, leaving 17 bases between. The CDR3 is 15 amino acids. Per germline, CDR1 WNHNN and CDR2 SYGVQD (reference sequence). The CDR3 nucleotides are TGCGCCAGCACCCAGGGTGTCAGACAGAATGAAAAACTGTTTTTT. It codes for CASTQGVRQNEKLFF.

This clone has more than one count but fewer than ten. The rearrangement links TRBV6-4 to TRBJ1-1; D unclear. Trimming stripped 3 bases from V and 2 bases from J, with 7 bases between. Germline CDR1 MRHNA, CDR2 SNTAGT. The CDR3 is made up of 13 amino acids. The CDR3 coding sequence is TGTGCCAGCAGTGAGGAGCTAAACACTGAAGCTTTCTTT. Protein: CASSEELNTEAFF.

The V call is TRBV10-2, the J call TRBJ2-1, with 11 bases identical to TRBD2. The CDR3 extends over 21 amino acids. Looked up from germline, CDR1 is WSHSY and CDR2 is SAAADI. After removal of 3 bases from V and 0 bases from J, the junction contained 16 bases not matched to a gene. The CDR3 region is CASSDPTSGAGRGGSYNEQFF. DNA of the CDR3: TGCGCCAGCAGTGACCCGACTAGCGGGGCGGGGCGGGGGGGCTCCTACAATGAGCAGTTCTTC.

The CDR3 region is CASSSTGTDRREQYF. In DNA, the CDR3 is TGTGCCAGCAGTTCCACCGGGACAGACCGACGCGAGCAGTACTTC. The chain recombines TRBV27 with TRBJ2-7; TRBD1 aligns across 7 bases. With 4 bases clipped from V and 6 bases from J, the junction kept 12 bases outside the gene matches. Germline assignment: CDR1 MNHEY and CDR2 SMNVEV (reference sequence). The CDR3 is made up of 15 amino acids.

A few counts support this clone. V gene TRBV2 combines with J gene TRBJ1-2; D is uncertain. CDR1 is SNHLY and CDR2 is FYNNEI in the germline V gene. Trimming pared 6 bases from V and 4 bases from J, leaving 9 bases between. The CDR3 has 12 residues. The CDR3 bases are TGTGCCAGCAGATCGGGAATCTATGGCTACACCTTC. Amino acids: CASRSGIYGYTF.

The rearrangement joins TRBV29-1 to TRBJ1-2, with a possible D match to TRBD1 (6 bases). The V and J ends lost 5 bases and 8 bases respectively, with 12 bases between them. This CDR3 contains 11 residues. Germline lookup yields CDR1 SQVTM and CDR2 ANQGSEA. The CDR3 bases are TGCAGCGTTACAGGGCTCCGAGGCTACACCTTC. Translating gives CSVTGLRGYTF.

This chain uses TRBV2 with TRBJ2-2; a possible D gene is TRBD2 (6 bases). Trimming took off 10 bases at V and 6 bases at J, with 18 bases between the two ends. This CDR3 has 14 amino acids. CDR1 SNHLY and CDR2 FYNNEI come from the germline V gene. For the CDR3, the DNA is TGTGCCACCACCGGAAGACTAGGGCCCGGGGAGCTGTTTTTT. Its translation is CATTGRLGPGELFF.

This clone was observed a few times. V and J are TRBV7-9 and TRBJ2-7; TRBD1 matches 8 bases. The CDR3 runs to 14 residues. Germline V gene lookup returns CDR1 SEHNR and CDR2 FQNEAQ (reference sequence). J was trimmed by 4 bases and V by 5 bases; bases with no gene match: 7. This CDR3 is CASSPGQGNYEQYF. The CDR3 DNA is TGTGCCAGCAGCCCCGGACAGGGAAATTACGAGCAGTACTTC.

The gene calls are TRBV4-2 and TRBJ2-2; 7 bases are shared with TRBD2. The ends lost 3 bases at V and 5 bases at J; junction bases unmatched: 6. CDR3 size: 15 residues. CDR1 and CDR2 from the germline V gene are LGHNA and YNFKEQ. The CDR3 sequence: CASSQKTSWTGELFF. The CDR3 DNA reads TGTGCCAGCAGCCAGAAGACTAGCTGGACCGGGGAGCTGTTTTTT.

This CDR3 is CASSWGSTFEAFF. CDR3 in DNA: TGTGCCAGCAGTTGGGGCAGCACCTTTGAAGCTTTCTTT. This chain joins TRBV27 and TRBJ1-1; tentative D call: TRBD1 (5 bases). The V gene's germline CDR1 is MNHEY and CDR2 SMNVEV (reference sequence). V was pared by 4 bases and J by 7 bases, with 13 bases between. CDR3 length: 13 amino acids.

The V and J genes are TRBV27 and TRBJ1-2; the match to TRBD1 covers 7 bases. The V segment lost 8 bases and the J segment 4 bases; nucleotides outside the gene matches: 19. CDR1 and CDR2 (germline): MNHEY, SMNVEV (reference sequence). The CDR3 sequence is 17 residues long. The CDR3 nucleotides are TGTGCCAGCTCTCCCGGGACAGCAACTATCGGCATCTATGGCTACACCTTC. Its protein product is CASSPGTATIGIYGYTF.

V gene TRBV7-2 combines with J gene TRBJ2-1, with TRBD1 as a possible D gene (7 bases). The germline CDR1 and CDR2 sequences are SGHTA and FQGNSA. CDR3 size: 15 residues. Trimming removed 7 bases at V and 7 bases at J, with 20 bases between. CDR3 in amino acids: CASNQGGSGGNEQFF. CDR3 in DNA: TGTGCCAGCAATCAGGGGGGATCAGGGGGGAATGAGCAGTTCTTC.

The genes are TRBV6-1 and TRBJ2-3; D may be TRBD1 (7 bases). The ends were cut back, 4 bases at V and 1 base at J, with 15 bases in the middle. The CDR3 has 16 amino acids. Per germline, CDR1 MNHNS and CDR2 SASEGT. The CDR3: CASSGIQGGGTDTQYF. CDR3 sequence (DNA): TGTGCCAGCAGTGGGATTCAGGGGGGAGGCACAGATACGCAGTATTTT.

The V and J genes are TRBV2 and TRBJ2-6; D gene ambiguous. There are 14 residues in the CDR3. The germline V gene encodes CDR1 SNHLY and CDR2 FYNNEI. V lost 4 bases and J lost 2, with 6 bases in between. Here the CDR3 DNA reads TGTGCCAGCAGTGGAGGAGCTGGGGCCAACGTCCTGACTTTC. Translation gives CASSGGAGANVLTF.

This clone was seen a single time. V gene TRBV5-1 combines with J gene TRBJ2-1, with D tentatively TRBD2 (6 bases). The CDR3 is made up of 14 amino acids. Trimming cost V 4 bases and J 5 bases, with 13 bases left between them. Germline-derived CDR1 and CDR2 are SGHRS and YFSETQ. CDR3: CASSPGDPDNEQFF. CDR3 sequence (DNA): TGCGCCAGCAGCCCGGGGGACCCCGACAATGAGCAGTTCTTC.

The rearrangement joins TRBV19 to TRBJ2-3; 11 positions agree with TRBD1. The CDR3 is 14 amino acids. Germline V gives CDR1 LNHDA, CDR2 SQIVND (reference sequence). V was pared by 6 bases and J by 4 bases, with 3 bases of the junction left unmatched. CDR3 DNA sequence: TGTGCCAGTAGGGACAGGGGGCTCTCAGATACGCAGTATTTT. It is translated as CASRDRGLSDTQYF.

This clone was recorded a few times. In nucleotides, the CDR3 is TGTGCCAGCAGCCAGCAGGGAAACTCCTACGAGCAGTACTTC. It translates to CASSQQGNSYEQYF. The chain uses TRBV4-2 and TRBJ2-7; maybe TRBD1 (5 bases). The CDR3 runs 14 residues. The germline V gene has CDR1 LGHNA and CDR2 YNFKEQ. V was trimmed by 3 bases and J by 0 bases, leaving 9 bases between them.

The rearrangement uses TRBV10-3 and TRBJ2-7; D might be TRBD1 (5 bases). The V gene lost 0 bases and the J gene lost 5 bases, with 14 bases spanning the gap. This CDR3 is built from 15 residues. Germline assignment: CDR1 ENHRY and CDR2 SYGVKD. CDR3 coding DNA: TGTGCCATCAGTGAGTCCCAGGGTACTATCCACGAGCAGTACTTC. This encodes CAISESQGTIHEQYF.

This clone was found once. DNA of the CDR3: TGTGCCAGCAGCCAAGATCTAGCGGGGGGCTACGAGCAGTACTTC. Encoded protein: CASSQDLAGGYEQYF. V and J are TRBV4-2 and TRBJ2-7; 11 bases are shared with TRBD2. In germline, CDR1 is LGHNA, CDR2 YNFKEQ. The trim removed 0 bases at V and 3 bases at J, leaving 1 base unmatched. This CDR3 spans 15 amino acids.

The gene calls are TRBV9 and TRBJ1-3, with 9 bases matching TRBD1. Germline CDR1 reads SGDLS; CDR2 reads YYNGEE. The CDR3 covers 16 residues. The V segment lost 0 bases and the J segment 6 bases; nucleotides outside the gene matches: 7. The CDR3, as DNA: TGTGCCAGCAGCGTAGCCCCGGGACAGGGAAAAAACACCATATATTTT. This gives the protein CASSVAPGQGKNTIYF.

In the case of this clone: Other DNA sequences from this sample encode an identical CDR3 as well. The chain joins TRBV4-1 to TRBJ1-2; the D gene is possibly TRBD1 (6 bases). CDR1 and CDR2 (germline): MGHRA, YSYEKL. The length of the CDR3 is 17 residues. Trimming left V 0 bases short and J 0 bases short, with 14 bases between. The chain's CDR3 is CASSQDPSAGANYGYTF. The CDR3 nucleotides read TGCGCCAGCAGCCAAGACCCATCGGCAGGGGCTAACTATGGCTACACCTTC.

This rearrangement joins TRBV29-1 to TRBJ2-5; tentative D call: TRBD2 (6 bases). V was pared by 4 bases and J by 9 bases, with 15 bases between. The germline gives CDR1 SQVTM, CDR2 ANQGSEA. This CDR3 is built from 12 residues. In DNA form, the CDR3 reads TGCAGCGTTGTCCCCCGGGGCGGGGCCCAGTACTTC. Translation: CSVVPRGGAQYF.

The table lists this clone with a few counts. The V and J genes are TRBV2 and TRBJ1-3, with 7 bases aligning to TRBD1. In germline, CDR1 is SNHLY, CDR2 FYNNEI. CDR3 length equals 13 residues. V lost 5 bases, J lost 4 bases, and 2 bases stayed unmatched. The CDR3 nucleotides read TGTGCCAGCAGTCGACAGGGAGGAAACACCATATATTTT. Amino acid sequence: CASSRQGGNTIYF.

The J gene is TRBJ1-2, the V gene TRBV10-3; no firm D call. There are 12 residues in the CDR3. The V gene's germline CDR1 is ENHRY and CDR2 SYGVKD. The V end lost 2 bases, the J end lost 4 bases, and 5 bases lay between the germline ends. Written as DNA, the CDR3 is TGTGCCATCAGTGAGCCCGGCTATGGCTACACCTTC. This gives the protein CAISEPGYGYTF.

This clone appeared a few times. This chain links TRBV9 with TRBJ1-2; D uncertain. This CDR3 is built from 14 residues. Germline-derived CDR1 and CDR2 are SGDLS and YYNGEE. The V end was cut by 0 bases, the J end by 4 bases, with 10 bases between. Written as DNA, the CDR3 is TGTGCCAGCAGCGTAGGAGTTCCACTCTATGGCTACACCTTC. Encoded protein: CASSVGVPLYGYTF.

The rearrangement links TRBV7-9 to TRBJ2-5, with TRBD1 identical over 11 bases. Looked up from germline, CDR1 is SEHNR and CDR2 is FQNEAQ (reference sequence). Trimming at V came to 2 bases and at J to 5 bases, leaving 10 bases not matched to a gene. The CDR3 has 17 amino acids. CDR3 sequence reads: CASSLPKWGQGVETQYF. The CDR3 nucleotides are TGTGCCAGCAGCTTACCAAAATGGGGACAGGGGGTGGAGACCCAGTACTTC.

V gene TRBV2 combines with J gene TRBJ2-7, with 7 bases that match TRBD1. CDR1 and CDR2 (germline): SNHLY, FYNNEI. CDR3 length: 14 amino acids. Trimming took 7 bases from V and 5 from J; bases not matched to a gene: 11. CDR3 nucleotides: TGTGCCAGCAACCGAGGGGGCGCGTCGGACGAGCAGTACTTC. This sequence encodes CASNRGGASDEQYF.